The source of this TCR beta chain is a study of cytomegalovirus exposure and HLA in healthy donors. With 60 Vbeta and 13 Jbeta primers, the PCR was carried out. Profiling relied on immunoSEQ multiplex PCR, and the TCRdb table lists in-frame clones only, not all of them. The table includes 150,000 or so clones, roughly 72% detected once. CDR1 SGHRS and CDR2 YFSETQ come from the germline V gene. This CDR3 contains 15 residues. V was clipped by 0 bases and J by 5 bases, with 15 bases between them. The receptor comes from a man in his forties in good health and CMV-seropositive. The material sequenced was PBMCs. V is TRBV5-1 and J is TRBJ2-7; possible D gene TRBD1, 6 bases. The CDR3 protein is CASSLVGTPRNEQYF. The CDR3 nucleotides read TGCGCCAGCAGCTTGGTTGGGACACCACGAAACGAGCAGTACTTC.